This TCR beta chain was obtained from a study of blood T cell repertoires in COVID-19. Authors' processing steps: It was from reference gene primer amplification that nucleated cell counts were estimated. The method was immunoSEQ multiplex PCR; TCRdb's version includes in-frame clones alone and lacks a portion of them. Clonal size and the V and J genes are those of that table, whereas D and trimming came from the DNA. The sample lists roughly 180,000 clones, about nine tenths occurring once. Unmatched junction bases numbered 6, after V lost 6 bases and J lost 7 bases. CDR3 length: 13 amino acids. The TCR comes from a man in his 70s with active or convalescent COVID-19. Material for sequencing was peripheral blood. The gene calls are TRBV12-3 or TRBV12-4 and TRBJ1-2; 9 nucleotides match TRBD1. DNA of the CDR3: TGTGCCAGCAGCGGACAGGGGAGAGGTGGCTACACCTTC. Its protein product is CASSGQGRGGYTF.